This TCR beta chain was identified during a study of T cell changes during pregnancy in multiple sclerosis. The V end was cut by 7 bases, the J end by 1 base, with 9 bases between. Per the germline V gene, CDR1 is SGHDN and CDR2 is FVKESK. The CDR3 spans 13 residues. This clone appeared a single time. Here immunoSEQ multiplex PCR was the method, and the copy in TCRdb shows in-frame clones only, minus some. This table has 50,000 or so clones, 80% to 95% appearing once. The source is a female donor with multiple sclerosis, enrolled in a pregnancy study. The J gene is TRBJ2-3, the V gene TRBV14; D not resolved. Sequencing used peripheral blood, obtained in the third trimester of pregnancy. CDR3 coding DNA: TGTGCCAGCAAACGACGGGGCACAGATACGCAGTATTTT. It is translated as CASKRRGTDTQYF.